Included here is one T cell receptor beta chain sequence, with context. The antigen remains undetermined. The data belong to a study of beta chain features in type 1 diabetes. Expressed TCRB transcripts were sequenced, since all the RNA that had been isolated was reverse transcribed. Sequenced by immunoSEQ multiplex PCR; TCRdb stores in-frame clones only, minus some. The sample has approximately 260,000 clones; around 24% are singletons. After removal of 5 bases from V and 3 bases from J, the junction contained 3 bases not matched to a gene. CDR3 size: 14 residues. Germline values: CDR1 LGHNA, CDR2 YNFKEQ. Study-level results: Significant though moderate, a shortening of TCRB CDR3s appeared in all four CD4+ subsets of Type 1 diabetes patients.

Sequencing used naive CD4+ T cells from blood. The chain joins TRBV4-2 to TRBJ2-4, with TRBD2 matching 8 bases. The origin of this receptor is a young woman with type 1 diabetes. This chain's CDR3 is CASSLTSDKNIQYF. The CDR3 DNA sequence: TGTGCCAGCAGCTTGACTAGCGACAAAAACATTCAGTACTTC.